The 25 T cell receptor beta chains presented below share a single source sample, sequenced in a study of cytotoxic CD8 clonotypes in ibrutinib-treated CLL. Assay: immunoSEQ multiplex PCR; the TCRdb copy retains only in-frame clones and omits some. The sample shows roughly 54,000 clones, 45% to 60% of them seen only once. The specimen was PBMCs, collected after 24 months of ibrutinib treatment. The receptors derive from a human donor with chronic lymphocytic leukemia.

The CDR3 sequence: CASSLDGGPSSGNTIYF. In DNA form, the CDR3 reads TGTGCCAGCAGCTTGGACGGGGGCCCCAGCTCTGGAAACACCATATATTTT. The chain carries TRBV5-4 and TRBJ1-3; the D gene is possibly TRBD1 (6 bases). The V gene lost 0 bases and the J gene lost 0 bases, with 13 bases spanning the gap. This CDR3 is built from 17 residues. Per the germline V gene, CDR1 is SGHNT and CDR2 is YYREEE (reference sequence).

The table lists this clone with a count of one. The chain combines TRBV7-9 with TRBJ2-2, with TRBD1 identical over 7 bases. With 7 bases clipped from V and 7 bases from J, the junction kept 6 bases outside the gene matches. The CDR3 length is 13 residues. Germline values: CDR1 SEHNR, CDR2 FQNEAQ (reference sequence). The CDR3 protein is CASNPDRSGELFF. The CDR3 nucleotides are TGTGCCAGCAACCCGGACAGGAGCGGGGAGCTGTTTTTT.

This clone was recorded at least ten times. This CDR3 is CASSIDREGYTF. The CDR3 DNA reads TGCGCCAGCAGCATCGACAGGGAAGGCTACACCTTC. V usage is TRBV5-1 and J usage is TRBJ1-2; 7 bases match TRBD1. The J segment lost 8 bases and the V segment lost 4 bases, leaving 5 bases of the junction unmatched. CDR1 and CDR2 (germline): SGHRS, YFSETQ. The CDR3 runs to 12 residues. Full variable domain (remainder filled in from reference TRBV5-1 and TRBJ1-2): KAGVTQTPRYLIKTRGQQVTLSCSPISGHRSVSWYQQTPGQGLQFLFEYFSETQRNKGNFPGRFSGRQFSNSRSEMNVSTLELGDSALYLCASSIDREGYTFGSGTRLTVV.

This clone has a count of ten or more. Additional DNA sequences in this sample encode the identical CDR3. Written as DNA, the CDR3 is TGTGCCAGCAGTTACCGACAGGGGGGCGGCTACACCTTC. Translating it yields CASSYRQGGGYTF. The chain couples TRBV6-5 to TRBJ1-2, with 9 bases fitting TRBD1. The germline gives CDR1 MNHEY, CDR2 SVGAGI. Losses at the gene ends were 2 bases for V and 8 bases for J; bases not matched to a gene: 3. The CDR3 has 13 residues.

The chain recombines TRBV11-2 with TRBJ2-6; D not certain. The CDR3 contains 18 residues. Between the trimmed V and J ends, which lost 2 bases and 0 bases, there was a span of 14 bases. Germline CDR1 and CDR2: SGHAT and FQNNGV. CDR3 nucleotides: TGTGCCAGCAGCTTATCTGCAGGACCCGTCTCTGGGGCCAACGTCCTGACTTTC. Amino acids: CASSLSAGPVSGANVLTF.

This clone showed up just a few times. V and J are TRBV5-4 and TRBJ2-5; 7 nucleotides agree with TRBD2. Unmatched junction bases numbered 3, after V lost 0 bases and J lost 4 bases. The CDR3 runs 14 residues. The V gene's germline CDR1 is SGHNT and CDR2 YYREEE (reference sequence). The CDR3 sequence: CASSLAASGETQYF. CDR3 coding DNA: TGTGCCAGCAGCTTGGCGGCTAGCGGAGAGACCCAGTACTTC.

This clone was seen a single time. The CDR3 protein is CASSEGVKDREFLNEKLFF. CDR3 DNA sequence: TGTGCCAGCAGTGAAGGAGTAAAAGACAGGGAATTTCTTAATGAAAAACTGTTTTTT. The chain links TRBV2 to TRBJ1-4; TRBD1 matches 7 bases. V dropped 1 base and J dropped 4; count of bases not matched to a gene: 15. Germline lookup yields CDR1 SNHLY and CDR2 FYNNEI. This CDR3 comprises 19 residues.

The chain employs TRBV5-1 and TRBJ1-1; TRBD1 is a possible D gene (6 bases). Germline-derived CDR1 and CDR2 are SGHRS and YFSETQ. V lost 4 bases to trimming and J lost 4 bases, with 14 bases between them. CDR3 length equals 14 residues. The CDR3 nucleotides read TGCGCCAGCAGCGTCCAGGGGTCTACCACTGAAGCTTTCTTT. Residues: CASSVQGSTTEAFF.

V is TRBV14 and J is TRBJ2-7, with a tentative D call TRBD1 (6 bases). Germline CDR1 reads SGHDN; CDR2 reads FVKESK. The CDR3 is 15 residues long. The V end was cut by 1 base, the J end by 2 bases, with 12 bases between. This chain's CDR3 is CASSQARQVAYEQYF. DNA of the CDR3: TGTGCCAGCAGCCAAGCTCGACAGGTCGCCTACGAGCAGTACTTC.

This clone turned up a few times. The chain is built from TRBV7-9 and TRBJ1-1; 7 nucleotides align to TRBD1. The germline CDR1 and CDR2 sequences are SEHNR and FQNEAQ (reference sequence). The CDR3 spans 13 residues. V was clipped by 5 bases and J by 4 bases; unmatched bases: 4. CDR3 DNA: TGTGCCAGCAGCCGACAGGGAGGCACTGAAGCTTTCTTT. It yields the protein CASSRQGGTEAFF.

The rearrangement links TRBV5-5 to TRBJ1-1; no firm D call. The CDR3 has 16 residues. Trimming took 0 bases from V and 0 from J, leaving 12 bases between them. Germline CDR1 and CDR2: SGHKS and YYEKEE (reference sequence). CDR3 DNA sequence: TGTGCCAGCAGCTTGGTTGCGCACCCGATGAACACTGAAGCTTTCTTT. This codes for CASSLVAHPMNTEAFF.

This clone was counted only a few times. V gene TRBV2 combines with J gene TRBJ1-6, with 7 bases aligning to TRBD1. J gave up 6 bases and V 4 bases, and 6 bases lay outside the gene matches. The CDR3 length is 15 residues. In germline, CDR1 is SNHLY, CDR2 FYNNEI. The CDR3 coding sequence is TGTGCCAGCAGTGTAGGGGCAGGGGGTAATTCACCCCTCCACTTT. It codes for CASSVGAGGNSPLHF.

This clone showed up just once. The gene calls are TRBV5-4 and TRBJ1-6, with D possibly matching TRBD1 (6 bases). Trimming took off 4 bases at V and 0 bases at J, with 11 bases between the two ends. CDR1 is SGHNT and CDR2 is YYREEE in the germline V gene (reference sequence). CDR3 length: 16 residues. The CDR3 here is CASSLDSSSYNSPLHF. CDR3 DNA: TGTGCCAGCAGCCTGGACAGCAGCTCCTATAATTCACCCCTCCACTTT.

This clone was found many times. This chain links TRBV29-1 with TRBJ1-1; possibly TRBD1 for D (5 bases). V lost 3 bases and J lost 4, with 9 bases in between. Germline lookup yields CDR1 SQVTM and CDR2 ANQGSEA. The CDR3 is 12 residues long. The CDR3 bases are TGCAGCGTTGAGCCAGGGTCCACTGAAGCTTTCTTT. Its translation is CSVEPGSTEAFF.

V and J are TRBV5-4 and TRBJ2-5, with D possibly TRBD2 on 5 matching bases. The CDR3 is 16 amino acids. Looked up from germline, CDR1 is SGHNT and CDR2 is YYREEE (reference sequence). Deletions cut 1 base from V and 2 bases from J, with 15 bases between. CDR3 bases: TGTGCCAGCAGCTTGCGGCAGGAGGCATTTCAAGAGACCCAGTACTTC. It translates to CASSLRQEAFQETQYF.

Of note for this clone: One end of the junction does not line up with germline, which may come from a read error. The rearrangement uses TRBV7-7 and TRBJ2-2, with D perhaps matching TRBD1 (6 bases). The CDR3 spans 14 residues. The germline gives CDR1 SSHAT, CDR2 FNYEAQ (reference sequence). As DNA, the CDR3 is TGTGCTAGCAGCTTAGCCGGGGACAACGGGGAGCTGTTTTTT. It translates to CASSLAGDNGELFF. Full variable domain (remainder filled in from reference TRBV7-7 and TRBJ2-2): GAGVSQSPRYKVTKRGQDVTLRCDPISSHATLYWYQQALGQGPEFLTYFNYEAQPDKSGLPSDRFSAERPEGSISTLTIQRTEQRDSAMYRCASSLAGDNGELFFGEGSRLTVL.

CDR3 bases: TGCGCCAGCAGCTTGAGGACTAGCTCTAGCACAGATACGCAGTATTTT. It specifies CASSLRTSSSTDTQYF. The V gene is TRBV5-1, the J gene TRBJ2-3; TRBD2 aligns across 8 bases. The V gene end was trimmed by 1 base and the J gene end by 0 bases; junction bases not matched to a gene: 4. The CDR3 extends over 16 amino acids. Germline-derived CDR1 and CDR2 are SGHRS and YFSETQ.

This clone appeared once. V usage is TRBV2 and J usage is TRBJ2-5; a possible D gene is TRBD2 (6 bases). The V gene's germline CDR1 is SNHLY and CDR2 FYNNEI. Deletions cut 4 bases from V and 7 bases from J, with 13 bases between. CDR3 length: 13 residues. CDR3 residues: CASSVDGGGTQYF. CDR3 sequence (DNA): TGTGCCAGCAGTGTTGACGGGGGTGGGACCCAGTACTTC.

This chain connects TRBV5-4 to TRBJ2-5; 8 positions match TRBD2. This CDR3 is 16 amino acids long. Per germline, CDR1 SGHNT and CDR2 YYREEE (reference sequence). The junction had 5 bases not matched to a gene; V was cut back by 1 base and J by 0 bases. The CDR3 region is CASSLFSGVYQETQYF. DNA of the CDR3: TGTGCCAGCAGCTTGTTTAGCGGGGTGTACCAAGAGACCCAGTACTTC.

The DNA for the CDR3 is TGTGCCAGCAGTCCCCGACAGATCGGAAACACCATATATTTT. The encoded protein is CASSPRQIGNTIYF. The gene calls are TRBV6-1 and TRBJ1-3, with D tentatively TRBD1 (5 bases). This CDR3 is built from 14 residues. Deletions cut 5 bases from V and 4 bases from J, with 12 bases between. The germline gives CDR1 MNHNS, CDR2 SASEGT.

This chain links TRBV6-5 with TRBJ2-5; D may correspond to TRBD1 or TRBD2 (5 bases each). Looked up from germline, CDR1 is MNHEY and CDR2 is SVGAGI. V lost 2 bases, J lost 6 bases, and 10 bases lay in between. CDR3 length: 13 residues. The CDR3 nucleotides are TGTGCCAGCAGTTACGACTGGGGGAAGACCCAGTACTTC. Amino acids: CASSYDWGKTQYF.

The rearrangement links TRBV4-2 to TRBJ1-1; D gene unclear. CDR3 length: 14 amino acids. CDR1 and CDR2 from the germline V gene are LGHNA and YNFKEQ. V lost 4 bases to trimming and J lost 0 bases, with 9 bases between them. CDR3: CASSPSLMNTEAFF. The CDR3 coding sequence is TGTGCCAGCAGCCCGTCTCTGATGAACACTGAAGCTTTCTTT.

The chain joins TRBV19 to TRBJ1-6; no clear D. The V and J ends lost 0 bases and 6 bases respectively, with 9 bases between them. The germline V gene has CDR1 LNHDA and CDR2 SQIVND (reference sequence). This CDR3 region has 15 residues. This CDR3 reads CASSIEGSRNSPLHF. The CDR3 DNA sequence: TGTGCCAGTAGTATAGAAGGCTCCCGTAATTCACCCCTCCACTTT.

This clone was counted between two and nine times. The chain recombines TRBV6-7 with TRBJ1-6; D possibly corresponds to TRBD1 (5 bases). TRBV6-7 is an ORF for which the function is uncertain. This CDR3 has 14 residues. With 6 bases removed from V and 7 bases from J, the gap between germline ends came to 13 bases. In nucleotides, the CDR3 is TGTGCCAGCAGACCGGGACCCCCCAATTCACCCCTCCACTTT. Its protein product is CASRPGPPNSPLHF.

The chain joins TRBV4-1 to TRBJ2-1, with D unclear. Between the trimmed V and J ends, which lost 0 bases and 3 bases, there was a span of 18 bases. The germline V gene encodes CDR1 MGHRA and CDR2 YSYEKL. The CDR3 is made up of 18 amino acids. CDR3 in DNA: TGCGCCAGCAGCCAAGATTTTGGCGGCAGGTCGATCTACAATGAGCAGTTCTTC. It encodes CASSQDFGGRSIYNEQFF.